The 8 T cell receptor beta chains below were found in one sample sequenced in a study of preoperative IRX-2 immunotherapy in early breast cancer. Sample treatment: preoperative locoregional IRX-2 cytokine immunotherapy. Assay: immunoSEQ multiplex PCR; the TCRdb copy retains only in-frame clones and omits some. The sample holds 25,000 to 35,000 clones, 82% seen once. This material was collected from a patient treated with IRX-2 immunotherapy. The receptor set was obtained from a human donor with breast cancer.

This clone occurred once. The V and J genes are TRBV19 and TRBJ1-4; 8 bases agree with TRBD1. The germline V gene has CDR1 LNHDA and CDR2 SQIVND (reference sequence). The CDR3 loop spans 15 amino acids. Unmatched junction bases numbered 7, after V lost 5 bases and J lost 5 bases. Here the CDR3 reads CASSARQGTNEKLFF. The CDR3 DNA follows: TGTGCCAGTAGTGCCCGACAGGGGACAAATGAAAAACTGTTTTTT.

The chain joins TRBV6-8 to TRBJ2-7; 7 bases are shared with TRBD1. The CDR3 is 15 amino acids. V shed 0 bases and J 3 bases; nucleotides not matched to a gene: 5. CDR1 and CDR2 from the germline V gene are MNHGY and SAAAGT. In DNA form, the CDR3 reads TGTGCCAGCAGTTACTCCCGGGACAGTCTCTACGAGCAGTACTTC. It encodes CASSYSRDSLYEQYF.

This chain joins TRBV7-2 and TRBJ1-4; D is unclear. Germline CDR1 reads SGHTA; CDR2 reads FQGNSA. The CDR3 loop spans 13 amino acids. V dropped 4 bases and J dropped 8 bases, with 11 bases sitting between them. The CDR3 DNA sequence: TGTGCCAGCAGCTGGCCGAATGGGGAAAAACTGTTTTTT. Protein product: CASSWPNGEKLFF.

The chain links TRBV7-7 to TRBJ2-3, with 7 positions matching TRBD2. V dropped 5 bases and J dropped 2; count of bases not matched to a gene: 7. There are 15 residues in the CDR3. CDR1 and CDR2 from the germline V gene are SSHAT and FNYEAQ (reference sequence). Here the CDR3 reads CASSPTGLNTDTQYF. CDR3 DNA: TGTGCCAGCAGCCCTACGGGACTAAACACAGATACGCAGTATTTT.

The rearrangement links TRBV19 to TRBJ2-3; D not certain. V dropped 10 bases and J dropped 2 bases, with 7 bases sitting between them. Per the germline V gene, CDR1 is LNHDA and CDR2 is SQIVND (reference sequence). The CDR3 loop spans 11 amino acids. The CDR3: CATRTTDTQYF. The DNA of the CDR3 is TGTGCCACCCGGACCACAGATACGCAGTATTTT.

The chain carries TRBV29-1 and TRBJ1-6; TRBD1 aligns across 8 bases. CDR3 size: 13 residues. Germline V gives CDR1 SQVTM, CDR2 ANQGSEA. V shed 7 bases and J 5 bases; nucleotides not matched to a gene: 4. CDR3 amino acids: CSAGQGDNSPLHF. The CDR3 region has the DNA TGCAGCGCTGGACAGGGAGATAATTCACCCCTCCACTTT.

This rearrangement joins TRBV5-1 to TRBJ1-2; the D gene is possibly TRBD1 (6 bases). This CDR3 has 15 amino acids. Germline V lookup: CDR1 SGHRS, CDR2 YFSETQ. Trimming removed 4 bases from V and 4 bases from J, with 17 bases in between. The DNA for the CDR3 is TGCGCCAGCAGCCTGCGGGGGGGCGCTGGCTATGGCTACACCTTC. Translated, it gives CASSLRGGAGYGYTF.

The chain employs TRBV19 and TRBJ1-2; the match to TRBD1 covers 9 bases. Germline V gene data show CDR1 as LNHDA and CDR2 as SQIVND (reference sequence). J gave up 5 bases and V 4 bases, and 5 bases lay outside the gene matches. The CDR3 length is 14 residues. The chain's CDR3 is CASSSRDRDYGYTF. CDR3 DNA: TGTGCCAGTAGTAGCCGGGACAGGGATTATGGCTACACCTTC.